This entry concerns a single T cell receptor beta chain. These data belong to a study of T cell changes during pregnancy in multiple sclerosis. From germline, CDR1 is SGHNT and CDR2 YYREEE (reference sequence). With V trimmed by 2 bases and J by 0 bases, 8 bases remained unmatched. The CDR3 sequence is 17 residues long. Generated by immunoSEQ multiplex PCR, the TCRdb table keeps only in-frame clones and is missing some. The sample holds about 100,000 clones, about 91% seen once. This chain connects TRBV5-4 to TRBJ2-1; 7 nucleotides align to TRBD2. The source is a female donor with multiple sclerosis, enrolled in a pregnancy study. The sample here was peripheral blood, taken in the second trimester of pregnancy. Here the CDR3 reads CASSLSTSFPSYNEQFF. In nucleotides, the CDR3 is TGTGCCAGCAGCTTATCGACTAGCTTCCCCTCCTACAATGAGCAGTTCTTC.